Sequencing of this TCR beta chain was carried out in a study of OX40 agonist ivuxolimab in advanced cancers. Here immunoSEQ multiplex PCR was the method, and the copy in TCRdb shows in-frame clones only, minus some. The data show 20,000 to 30,000 clones, with 60% to 80% seen just once and about a quarter held by the top ten. The CDR3 consists of 14 residues. The germline V gene encodes CDR1 KGHSH and CDR2 LQKENI. Trimming took off 4 bases at V and 2 bases at J, with 11 bases between the two ends. Sequences were derived from CD4+ or CD8+ T cells sorted from blood, sampled in a trial of the OX40 agonist ivuxolimab. The chain has TRBV18 and TRBJ2-5; either TRBD1 or TRBD2 may fit D (5 bases each). This sequence originates from an adult with an advanced solid tumor such as melanoma, head and neck, liver or kidney cancer. The CDR3 nucleotides read TGTGCCAGCTCACTAGGGACCGCTCAAGAGACCCAGTACTTC. Translated: CASSLGTAQETQYF.